These 14 T cell receptor beta chains were sequenced from one sample in a study of glioma-infiltrating T cells. TCR alpha and beta CDR3 regions were amplified from RNA using iRepertoire nested multiplex PCR. TCRdb itself ran the multiplex PCR reads through MiXCR, one entry per CDR3 protein. The profile shows several thousand distinct CDR3 sequences, roughly 32% of them singletons. The sample consisted of glioma tissue, nonneoplastic brain tissue, or PBMCs (not recorded which). The receptors originated from a human donor with low-grade glioma or glioblastoma, undergoing nonglioma brain surgery, or in good health (not recorded which).

This chain connects TRBV29-1 to TRBJ2-1; 14 nucleotides line up with TRBD2. The J segment lost 4 bases and the V segment lost 3 bases, leaving 8 bases of the junction unmatched. The CDR3 loop spans 17 amino acids. Germline V gene sequence: CDR1 SQVTM, CDR2 ANQGSEA. The CDR3 region has the DNA TGCAGCGTTGACGGGACTAGCGGGGGTCTAACTTACAATGAGCAGTTCTTC. Its protein product is CSVDGTSGGLTYNEQFF.

This clonotype was counted ten times or more. The chain is built from TRBV5-4 and TRBJ1-2, with D possibly TRBD1 on 5 matching bases. V was pared by 6 bases and J by 0 bases, with 12 bases between. CDR3 length: 14 amino acids. Germline lookup yields CDR1 SGHNT and CDR2 YYREEE (reference sequence). The CDR3 spells CASTIGASNYGYTF. The CDR3, as DNA: TGTGCCAGCACTATCGGGGCCTCTAACTATGGCTACACCTTC.

Notes on this clonotype: The CDR3 carries no conserved terminal phenylalanine or tryptophan, so it likely arises from a read error. The J gene is TRBJ1-2, the V gene TRBV7-2, with TRBD1 as a possible D gene (6 bases). CDR3 length: 14 residues. Germline V gene data show CDR1 as SGHTA and CDR2 as FQGNSA. This CDR3 reads CASGLERGLHGYTY. The CDR3 DNA is TGTGCCAGCGGCTTAGAACGGGGGCTACATGGCTACACCTAC.

This clonotype was recorded at least ten times. The chain employs TRBV30 and TRBJ1-1, with D possibly TRBD1 on 5 matching bases. The CDR3 length is 16 residues. The V gene lost 2 bases and the J gene lost 1 base, with 17 bases spanning the gap. CDR1 and CDR2 from the germline V gene are GTSNPN and SVGIG (reference sequence). CDR3 sequence: CAWSQGEGRGNTEAFF. The CDR3 coding sequence is TGTGCCTGGAGTCAGGGTGAGGGCCGGGGGAACACTGAAGCTTTCTTT.

As to this clonotype: A read error is possible here, since a much larger clone lies one base away. The chain uses TRBV12-3 or TRBV12-4 and TRBJ1-5, with a tentative D call TRBD1 (5 bases). This CDR3 contains 13 residues. V gave up 7 bases and J gave up 0 bases, with 7 bases separating them. The CDR3 is CASKTGSNQPQHF. The DNA for the CDR3 is TGTGCCAGCAAAACAGGTAGCAATCAGCCCCAGCATTTT.

This clonotype is deemed medium-sized. This chain connects TRBV20-1 to TRBJ1-5; no reliable D call. Germline V gene data show CDR1 as DFQATT and CDR2 as SNEGSKA (reference sequence). V was pared by 0 bases and J by 2 bases, with 5 bases between. The CDR3 runs to 13 residues. The CDR3 region has the DNA TGCAGTGCTAGAGAGACCGGCAATCAGCCCCAGCATTTT. Protein product: CSARETGNQPQHF.

This clonotype is deemed medium-sized. This chain connects TRBV28 to TRBJ1-5, with D hard to call. Looked up from germline, CDR1 is MDHEN and CDR2 is SYDVKM. The CDR3 spans 12 residues. V lost 3 bases and J lost 6, with 6 bases in between. CDR3 in DNA: TGTGCCAGCAGTTTGGGGTTTCAGCCCCAGCATTTT. This translates into CASSLGFQPQHF.

Relative to its sample, this clonotype is medium-sized (0.01 to 0.1%). The germline gene is not matched at one end of the junction; a read error may be the cause. This chain joins TRBV6-6 and TRBJ2-1, with 8 bases that match TRBD2. The length of the CDR3 is 14 residues. Germline V gene sequence: CDR1 MNHNY, CDR2 SVGAGI (reference sequence). The CDR3: CASSYTGGAGATVF. The DNA of the CDR3 is TGTGCCAGCAGTTACACGGGGGGGGCGGGGGCGACGGTCTTC.

The chain recombines TRBV20-1 with TRBJ2-5; TRBD1 agrees at 10 bases. Germline V gene lookup returns CDR1 DFQATT and CDR2 SNEGSKA (reference sequence). Unmatched junction bases numbered 8, after V lost 1 base and J lost 9 bases. CDR3 size: 14 residues. CDR3 nucleotides: TGCAGTGCTAGAGCAGACAGGGGGCTGGAAGCCCAGTACTTC. Its translation: CSARADRGLEAQYF.

This clonotype was observed at least ten times. The chain uses TRBV9 and TRBJ2-5; TRBD1 matches at 7 bases. The CDR3 runs 13 residues. Trimming cost V 3 bases and J 2 bases; bases outside gene matches: 1. Germline loops: CDR1 SGDLS, CDR2 YYNGEE. The CDR3 loop is CASSAGQQETQYF. The CDR3 DNA reads as TGTGCCAGCAGCGCGGGACAGCAAGAGACCCAGTACTTC. Full variable domain (rest looked up from reference TRBV9 and TRBJ2-5): DSGVTQTPKHLITATGQRVTLRCSPRSGDLSVYWYQQSLDQGLQFLIQYYNGEERAKGNILERFSAQQFPDLHSELNLSSLELGDSALYFCASSAGQQETQYFGPGTRLLVL.

This clonotype was recorded at least ten times. The chain employs TRBV10-3 and TRBJ1-2, with a tentative D call TRBD1 (6 bases). The V gene lost 10 bases and the J gene lost 2 bases, with 20 bases spanning the gap. Germline V gene data show CDR1 as ENHRY and CDR2 as SYGVKD. There are 15 residues in the CDR3. Written as DNA, the CDR3 is TGTGCCACTAATCCGGGACAAACGTGGAACTATGGCTACACCTTC. This translates into CATNPGQTWNYGYTF.

The rearrangement uses TRBV30 and TRBJ2-3, with D perhaps TRBD1 (5 bases). Per germline, CDR1 GTSNPN and CDR2 SVGIG (reference sequence). V was pared by 0 bases and J by 1 base, with 11 bases between. This CDR3 is 15 amino acids long. CDR3 region: CAWSVLLGGTDTQYF. The CDR3, as DNA: TGTGCCTGGAGTGTACTCCTAGGGGGCACAGATACGCAGTATTTT.

This clonotype is judged medium-sized. V usage is TRBV20-1 and J usage is TRBJ2-1; TRBD2 aligns across 15 bases. Losses at the gene ends were 6 bases for V and 0 bases for J; bases not matched to a gene: 12. CDR1 is DFQATT, CDR2 SNEGSKA, per germline (reference sequence). The CDR3 is made up of 19 amino acids. The CDR3 reads CSAQEGLAGGSSSYNEQFF. CDR3 nucleotide sequence: TGCAGTGCCCAAGAAGGACTAGCGGGGGGGAGTAGCTCCTACAATGAGCAGTTCTTC.

This clonotype showed up many times. The chain employs TRBV7-2 and TRBJ1-5; no clear D gene. The germline V and J ends were trimmed by 1 base and 0 bases, with 7 bases remaining between them. This CDR3 region has 15 residues. Germline lookup yields CDR1 SGHTA and CDR2 FQGNSA. CDR3 nucleotide sequence: TGTGCCAGCAGCTTAGTTGGGGATAGCAATCAGCCCCAGCATTTT. Protein sequence: CASSLVGDSNQPQHF.